One and the same sample provided the 27 T cell receptor beta chains below, sequenced in a study of shared clonotypes between healthy human individuals. Naive CD8 cells were CD45RO-negative, positively selected for CCR7, excluding terminally differentiated effector memory CD45RA+ cells. Sequencing used immunoSEQ multiplex PCR; TCRdb keeps in-frame clones, though not all of them. Of millions of clones detected, roughly 91% appear once; the ten largest clones hold 1.5% to 2%. Sequenced: naive CD8+ T cells from PBMCs. The source is a man younger than 35 in good health. Some clones in this sample may be carry-over from other donors' samples.

V and J are TRBV5-5 and TRBJ2-7, with D possibly TRBD1 on 5 matching bases. V shed 1 base and J shed 3 bases, with 14 bases lying between them. There are 15 residues in the CDR3. The germline V gene has CDR1 SGHKS and CDR2 YYEKEE (reference sequence). Written as DNA, the CDR3 is TGTGCCAGCAGCTTGTCGGGCAGGGTGGACTACGAGCAGTACTTC. This sequence encodes CASSLSGRVDYEQYF.

V and J are TRBV7-9 and TRBJ2-5; 8 bases map to TRBD1. The CDR3 spans 17 residues. V lost 3 bases and J lost 6; bases outside the gene matches: 15. The germline V gene encodes CDR1 SEHNR and CDR2 FQNEAQ (reference sequence). The CDR3, as DNA: TGTGCCAGCAGCTTTCCCCTGGACAGGGTCCCTGGGAAGACCCAGTACTTC. This encodes CASSFPLDRVPGKTQYF.

The chain carries TRBV11-2 and TRBJ2-7; 9 bases align to TRBD1. There are 17 residues in the CDR3. In germline, CDR1 is SGHAT, CDR2 FQNNGV. V was pared by 4 bases and J by 3 bases, with 13 bases of the junction left unmatched. The CDR3 spells CASSSRDREYGGYEQYF. CDR3 bases: TGTGCCAGCAGCTCCCGGGACAGGGAGTACGGGGGCTACGAGCAGTACTTC.

The chain recombines TRBV29-1 with TRBJ1-2, with D possibly being TRBD1 (5 bases). Germline V lookup: CDR1 SQVTM, CDR2 ANQGSEA. This CDR3 has 13 residues. V shed 6 bases and J shed 6 bases, with 17 bases lying between them. CDR3 sequence: CSVEGRPGDGYTF. The CDR3 nucleotides are TGCAGCGTGGAGGGACGGCCGGGAGATGGCTACACCTTC.

The chain recombines TRBV7-9 with TRBJ2-2, with no clear D. This CDR3 contains 16 residues. Trimming shortened V by 3 bases and J by 0 bases, and 11 bases separated the two germline ends. CDR1 and CDR2 from the germline V gene are SEHNR and FQNEAQ (reference sequence). The CDR3 here is CASSLFTATNTGELFF. DNA for the CDR3: TGTGCCAGCAGCTTGTTTACAGCCACGAACACCGGGGAGCTGTTTTTT.

The chain joins TRBV27 to TRBJ2-7; maybe TRBD2 (7 bases). V dropped 8 bases and J dropped 6 bases, with 11 bases sitting between them. Germline loops: CDR1 MNHEY, CDR2 SMNVEV (reference sequence). This CDR3 is built from 11 residues. In nucleotides, the CDR3 is TGTGCCAGCGCCGGGGGGCTCGAGCAGTACTTC. Translated, it gives CASAGGLEQYF.

The chain uses TRBV7-8 and TRBJ2-3; D gene ambiguous. Germline CDR1 is SGHVS and CDR2 is FQNEAQ. With 6 bases removed from V and 5 bases from J, the gap between germline ends came to 15 bases. The CDR3 sequence is 14 residues long. The CDR3 coding sequence is TGTGCCAGCAGGCAAACTCCGGAACTAGATACGCAGTATTTT. Protein sequence: CASRQTPELDTQYF.

The V and J genes are TRBV7-9 and TRBJ2-7; D is undetermined. V dropped 1 base and J dropped 5 bases, with 12 bases sitting between them. The germline V gene has CDR1 SEHNR and CDR2 FQNEAQ (reference sequence). There are 14 residues in the CDR3. CDR3 sequence reads: CASSLEGPPDEQYF. CDR3 DNA sequence: TGTGCCAGCAGCTTAGAGGGTCCGCCGGACGAGCAGTACTTC.

This clone is a singleton in its sample. Written as DNA, the CDR3 is TGTGCCAGCACGTGGACAGGGTCGTCCAATGAGCAGTTCTTC. This translates into CASTWTGSSNEQFF. The gene calls are TRBV27 and TRBJ2-1; 8 nucleotides agree with TRBD1. V was clipped by 7 bases and J by 6 bases; unmatched bases: 8. Germline assignment: CDR1 MNHEY and CDR2 SMNVEV (reference sequence). The CDR3 loop spans 14 amino acids.

This rearrangement joins TRBV4-2 to TRBJ2-7; 11 bases fit TRBD1. After removal of 0 bases from V and 0 bases from J, the junction contained 1 base not matched to a gene. The CDR3 spans 16 residues. CDR1 and CDR2 from the germline V gene are LGHNA and YNFKEQ. CDR3 DNA sequence: TGTGCCAGCAGCCAAGATGGGACAGGGGGCTCCTACGAGCAGTACTTC. It encodes CASSQDGTGGSYEQYF.

The chain joins TRBV7-9 to TRBJ2-5; 7 positions match TRBD1. The DNA end favors TRBJ2-7, so the J call may be wrong. Germline V gene data show CDR1 as SEHNR and CDR2 as FQNEAQ (reference sequence). The CDR3 spans 14 residues. CDR3 sequence reads: CASSPRDSSYEQYF. CDR3 nucleotide sequence: TGTGCCAGCAGCCCCCGGGACAGCTCCTACGAGCAGTACTTC.

The genes are TRBV19 and TRBJ2-2; a weak D match, TRBD2 (6 bases). Germline V lookup: CDR1 LNHDA, CDR2 SQIVND (reference sequence). This CDR3 contains 15 residues. V was pared by 5 bases and J by 1 base, with 11 bases between. The CDR3 is CASSPDSGNTGELFF. The CDR3 DNA is TGTGCCAGTAGTCCTGATAGCGGGAACACCGGGGAGCTGTTTTTT.

This chain uses TRBV6-4 with TRBJ2-1; D is uncertain. CDR1 and CDR2 (germline): MRHNA, SNTAGT. Trimming stripped 4 bases from V and 3 bases from J, with 16 bases between. The CDR3 is made up of 16 amino acids. CDR3 loop: CASSVRFSRGYNEQFF. Here the CDR3 DNA reads TGTGCCAGCAGTGTTCGATTCTCTCGCGGCTACAATGAGCAGTTCTTC.

The rearrangement uses TRBV2 and TRBJ1-5; a possible D gene is TRBD1 (5 bases). Germline CDR1 SNHLY, CDR2 FYNNEI. V shed 6 bases and J shed 8 bases, with 14 bases lying between them. CDR3 length equals 13 residues. This chain's CDR3 is CASSDRLREPQHF. In DNA, the CDR3 is TGTGCCAGCAGCGACAGACTTCGGGAGCCCCAGCATTTT.

About this clone: Other nucleotide sequences from this sample produce the same CDR3. The chain links TRBV7-9 to TRBJ2-7, with D possibly called TRBD1 or TRBD2 (7 bases each). The CDR3 has 13 amino acids. Deletions cut 7 bases from V and 2 bases from J, with 12 bases between. Germline values: CDR1 SEHNR, CDR2 FQNEAQ (reference sequence). The CDR3 spells CASTQGGTYEQYF. The CDR3 DNA reads TGTGCCAGCACCCAGGGGGGGACCTACGAGCAGTACTTC. Based on the CDR3 plus reference TRBV7-9 and TRBJ2-7, the full variable domain is DTGVSQNPRHKITKRGQNVTFRCDPISEHNRLYWYRQTLGQGPEFLTYFQNEAQLEKSRLLSDRFSAERPKGSFSTLEIQRTEQGDSAMYLCASTQGGTYEQYFGPGTRLTVT.

In its sample, this clone was seen once. This chain connects TRBV11-1 to TRBJ2-7, with a tentative D call TRBD2 (6 bases). V dropped 5 bases and J dropped 2 bases, with 22 bases sitting between them. The CDR3 is 17 amino acids. CDR1 and CDR2 (germline): SGHAT, FQDESV (reference sequence). The CDR3 loop reads CASSLVGGGRPAYEQYF. Here the CDR3 DNA reads TGTGCCAGCAGCCTGGTTGGAGGAGGGCGACCGGCCTACGAGCAGTACTTC.

Concerning this clone itself: Other DNA variants within this sample encode the same CDR3. The chain combines TRBV9 with TRBJ1-5; D is unresolved. Germline V CDR1 and CDR2: SGDLS, YYNGEE. V gave up 0 bases and J gave up 10 bases, with 11 bases separating them. This CDR3 has 13 residues. CDR3 region: CASSVGARGPQHF. For the CDR3, the DNA is TGTGCCAGCAGCGTAGGGGCGAGAGGCCCCCAGCATTTT.

J is TRBJ2-1 and V is TRBV14; the match to TRBD1 covers 7 bases. CDR1 and CDR2 (germline): SGHDN, FVKESK. The V segment lost 4 bases and the J segment 4 bases; nucleotides outside the gene matches: 4. This CDR3 spans 14 amino acids. In DNA, the CDR3 is TGTGCCAGCAGCCCAGGGGGTCCGTACAATGAGCAGTTCTTC. Residues: CASSPGGPYNEQFF.

The chain is built from TRBV9 and TRBJ2-3, with D perhaps matching TRBD2 (5 bases). This CDR3 comprises 15 residues. The V end lost 0 bases, the J end lost 2 bases, and 10 bases lay between the germline ends. CDR1 and CDR2 from the germline V gene are SGDLS and YYNGEE. The CDR3 sequence is CASSVEAANTDTQYF. The CDR3 bases are TGTGCCAGCAGCGTAGAAGCGGCGAACACAGATACGCAGTATTTT. The entire variable domain, with the rest obtained from reference TRBV9 and TRBJ2-3, is as follows: DSGVTQTPKHLITATGQRVTLRCSPRSGDLSVYWYQQSLDQGLQFLIQYYNGEERAKGNILERFSAQQFPDLHSELNLSSLELGDSALYFCASSVEAANTDTQYFGPGTRLTVL.

This chain links TRBV2 with TRBJ2-7; tentative D call: TRBD1 (5 bases). Germline V gene data show CDR1 as SNHLY and CDR2 as FYNNEI. V lost 8 bases, J lost 5 bases, and 10 bases lay in between. CDR3 size: 11 residues. The CDR3 sequence: CASRQGHEQYF. As DNA, the CDR3 is TGTGCCAGCCGGCAGGGCCACGAGCAGTACTTC.

This rearrangement joins TRBV28 to TRBJ2-3, with 8 bases that match TRBD2. V lost 5 bases, J lost 1 base, and 5 bases stayed unmatched. The CDR3 is made up of 15 amino acids. Germline CDR1 reads MDHEN; CDR2 reads SYDVKM. The CDR3 region is CASSPWREGTDTQYF. In DNA form, the CDR3 reads TGTGCCAGCAGTCCATGGCGGGAGGGCACAGATACGCAGTATTTT.

The V and J genes are TRBV4-1 and TRBJ2-6; D gene uncertain. Germline loops: CDR1 MGHRA, CDR2 YSYEKL. The CDR3 consists of 15 residues. The V gene lost 1 base and the J gene lost 0 bases, with 4 bases spanning the gap. CDR3: CASSQAFSGANVLTF. Here the CDR3 DNA reads TGCGCCAGCAGCCAAGCGTTCTCTGGGGCCAACGTCCTGACTTTC.

The chain has TRBV19 and TRBJ1-1; tentative D call: TRBD1 (6 bases). Germline loops: CDR1 LNHDA, CDR2 SQIVND (reference sequence). V was cut by 7 bases and J by 3 bases, with 15 bases left in between. The CDR3 contains 14 residues. CDR3 sequence: CASTAGAVDTEAFF. CDR3 sequence (DNA): TGTGCCAGTACGGCGGGGGCTGTAGACACTGAAGCTTTCTTT.

Only a few counts were recorded for this clone. This sequence joins TRBV6-1 and TRBJ2-7, with a weak D call TRBD1 (5 bases). V gave up 2 bases and J gave up 4 bases, with 15 bases separating them. In germline, CDR1 is MNHNS, CDR2 SASEGT. CDR3 length: 15 residues. CDR3 DNA: TGTGCCAGCAGTGAAAGACAGTCAGAGGTTTACGAGCAGTACTTC. Protein product: CASSERQSEVYEQYF.

V is TRBV5-5 and J is TRBJ2-7, with D hard to call. Germline assignment: CDR1 SGHKS and CDR2 YYEKEE (reference sequence). The CDR3 extends over 13 amino acids. Trimming left V 7 bases short and J 0 bases short, with 11 bases between. The CDR3 nucleotides are TGTGCCAGCTCATACACGAGCTCCTACGAGCAGTACTTC. Protein product: CASSYTSSYEQYF.

The chain is built from TRBV5-1 and TRBJ2-2, with a tentative D call TRBD2 (6 bases). This CDR3 region has 16 residues. Germline CDR1 SGHRS, CDR2 YFSETQ. The V end was cut by 0 bases, the J end by 2 bases, with 11 bases between. The CDR3 is CASSLAASVNTGELFF. In DNA, the CDR3 is TGCGCCAGCAGCTTGGCGGCTAGCGTCAACACCGGGGAGCTGTTTTTT.

The chain carries TRBV9 and TRBJ2-7, with 8 bases lining up with TRBD2. Looked up from germline, CDR1 is SGDLS and CDR2 is YYNGEE. The V segment lost 0 bases and the J segment 2 bases; nucleotides outside the gene matches: 7. The CDR3 is 16 amino acids. CDR3 sequence (DNA): TGTGCCAGCAGCGTAGTTGCGGTAGCGGGGCCCTACGAGCAGTACTTC. Its protein product is CASSVVAVAGPYEQYF.